This paragraph covers one T cell receptor (beta chain) sequence. Using immunoSEQ multiplex PCR, the repertoire was profiled, and TCRdb retains in-frame clones only, with some absent. In the table there are approximately 940,000 clones, approximately 80% of which are singletons. The data stem from a study of shared clonotypes between healthy human individuals. The CDR3 has 14 residues. V was shortened by 5 bases and J by 2 bases, with 13 bases between the two germline ends. Germline lookup yields CDR1 SNHLY and CDR2 FYNNEI. The chain recombines TRBV2 with TRBJ2-7; D possibly corresponds to TRBD1 (6 bases). This TCR was recovered from a man aged 18 to 30 in good health. What was sequenced was memory CD4+ T cells sorted from blood. Subset of the sample: CD45RA-negative fraction. CDR3 region: CASSSDRSAYEQYF. CDR3 bases: TGTGCCAGCAGTTCAGACAGGTCAGCCTACGAGCAGTACTTC.